Listed below are T cell receptor beta chains from one sample, sequenced in a study of blood T cell repertoires in COVID-19. TCRdb's table, derived via immunoSEQ multiplex PCR, lists solely in-frame clones and lacks some. The data show fewer than 100,000 clones, 75% to 95% seen once. The sequencing input was peripheral blood. Every receptor here comes from a woman aged 45 to 65 in a cohort sampled during active COVID-19. Each CDR3 is given with its conserved first and last residue. A D gene is named only where the DNA matches it firmly. Not all rows give a size; the values are once, few, many and, for expanded clones, a class.

cdr3_length d_call j_call v_call clone_size cdr3_aa cdr3_nt
12 TRBD1 TRBJ2-1 TRBV19 NA CATKQGDYEQFF TGTGCCACAAAACAGGGGGACTATGAGCAGTTCTTC
17 TRBD1 TRBJ1-5 TRBV7-8 NA CASSLGVGQVSNQPQHF TGTGCCAGCAGCCTGGGGGTGGGACAGGTTAGCAATCAGCCCCAGCATTTT
12 NA TRBJ1-3 TRBV6-5 NA CASDSSGNTIYF TGTGCCAGCGACAGCTCTGGAAACACCATATATTTT
15 TRBD2 TRBJ2-3 TRBV18 NA CASSKAGVSTDTQYF TGTGCCAGCTCAAAGGCGGGGGTCAGCACAGATACGCAGTATTTT
15 NA TRBJ2-7 TRBV10-3 NA CAINTQEGAPYEQYF TGTGCCATCAATACCCAGGAGGGAGCCCCCTACGAGCAGTACTTC
18 TRBD2 TRBJ2-5 TRBV7-9 NA CASSLELASGGAEETQYF TGTGCCAGCAGCTTAGAGTTGGCTAGCGGGGGGGCGGAGGAGACCCAGTACTTC
10 NA TRBJ1-2 TRBV6-5 once CASSNYGYTF TGTGCGTCGTCTAACTATGGCTACACCTTC
15 NA TRBJ2-3 TRBV11-3 NA CASSFRQGGSDTQYF TGTGCCAGCAGCTTTCGACAGGGAGGATCAGATACGCAGTATTTT
16 TRBD1 TRBJ2-2 TRBV6-4 NA CASSDVGRGRTGELFF TGTGCCAGCAGTGACGTGGGCAGGGGGCGGACCGGGGAGCTGTTTTTT
15 NA TRBJ1-6 TRBV18 NA CASSPSTGSNSPLHF TGTGCCAGCTCACCTTCGACAGGTTCCAATTCACCCCTCCACTTT
13 NA TRBJ1-5 TRBV2 NA CASRPGSNQPQHF TGTGCCAGCAGGCCGGGAAGCAATCAGCCCCAGCATTTT
14 TRBD1 TRBJ2-5 TRBV25-1 NA CASSEWDREKTQYF TGTGCCAGCAGTGAATGGGACAGGGAAAAGACCCAGTACTTC
14 TRBD1 TRBJ1-2 TRBV27 NA CASSAWDREGGYTF TGTGCCAGCAGTGCCTGGGACAGGGAAGGTGGCTACACCTTC
16 TRBD1 TRBJ1-1 TRBV18 NA CASSPPTGVQNTEAFF TGTGCCAGCTCACCACCGACAGGGGTCCAGAACACTGAAGCTTTCTTT
16 TRBD1 TRBJ1-2 TRBV5-1 NA CASSFVPGQGNYGYTF TGCGCCAGCAGCTTCGTACCGGGACAGGGAAACTATGGCTACACCTTC
19 TRBD1 TRBJ1-6 TRBV4-2 NA CASSQEVSGVRGYNSPLHF TGTGCCAGCAGCCAAGAGGTCTCAGGGGTCAGGGGGTATAATTCACCCCTCCACTTT
16 TRBD2 TRBJ2-3 TRBV19 NA CASSITGLAGTDTQYF TGTGCCAGTAGTATAACCGGACTAGCGGGCACAGATACGCAGTATTTT
16 TRBD1 TRBJ1-2 TRBV28 NA CASSFPGQIFNYGYTF TGTGCCAGCAGTTTTCCGGGACAGATATTTAACTATGGCTACACCTTC
14 TRBD2 TRBJ2-7 TRBV4-1 NA CASSSGTSIYEQYF TGCGCCAGCAGCTCCGGGACTAGCATCTACGAGCAGTACTTC
17 TRBD1 TRBJ1-5 TRBV4-1 once CASSQDPGQGAFQPQHF TGCGCCAGCAGCCAAGATCCGGGACAGGGGGCTTTTCAGCCCCAGCATTTT
12 NA TRBJ1-2 TRBV5-1 NA CASSTTGYGYTF TGCGCCAGCAGCACGACGGGCTATGGCTACACCTTC
14 TRBD1 TRBJ1-5 TRBV10-3 NA CAISRQGGREPQHF TGTGCCATCAGCCGACAGGGGGGTAGGGAGCCCCAGCATTTT
14 TRBD2 TRBJ2-2 TRBV2 NA CASTGTSATGELFF TGTGCCAGTACCGGGACTAGCGCCACCGGGGAGCTGTTTTTT
13 NA TRBJ1-1 TRBV18 NA CASSSAVNTEAFF TGTGCCAGCTCATCCGCGGTGAACACTGAAGCTTTCTTT
13 NA TRBJ2-7 TRBV6-5 NA CASRDIRSYEQYF TGTGCCAGCCGGGACATCCGCTCCTACGAGCAGTACTTC
18 TRBD1 TRBJ2-6 TRBV28 once CASSPTGYDSSGANVLTF TGTGCCAGCAGTCCGACAGGGTACGATAGCTCTGGGGCCAACGTCCTGACTTTC
13 NA TRBJ2-1 TRBV5-6 NA CASSFQGRNEQFF TGTGCCAGCAGCTTCCAGGGGCGTAATGAGCAGTTCTTC
17 TRBD1 TRBJ1-1 TRBV5-8 NA CASSLRGHSRRYTEAFF TGTGCCAGCAGCTTAAGGGGGCACTCTAGGCGTTACACTGAAGCTTTCTTT
15 NA TRBJ2-5 TRBV10-3 NA CAISENLGGQETQYF TGTGCCATCAGTGAAAACCTGGGGGGTCAAGAGACCCAGTACTTC
14 NA TRBJ1-1 TRBV6-6 NA CASSPSQGNTEAFF TGTGCCAGCAGCCCATCACAGGGGAACACTGAAGCTTTCTTT
16 TRBD1 TRBJ1-2 TRBV27 NA CASSFSHWTGKDGYTF TGTGCCAGCAGTTTCTCTCACTGGACAGGGAAGGATGGCTACACCTTC
15 TRBD1 TRBJ1-1 TRBV9 NA CASSALGQGRTEAFF TGTGCCAGCAGCGCGCTGGGACAGGGCCGCACTGAAGCTTTCTTT
14 TRBD2 TRBJ2-7 TRBV6-5 NA CASKIAGGTYEQYF TGTGCCAGCAAAATAGCGGGGGGTACCTACGAGCAGTACTTC
15 NA TRBJ1-2 TRBV4-1 NA CASSLAAEGRYGYTF TGCGCCAGCAGCCTCGCAGCAGAGGGGAGGTATGGCTACACCTTC
19 TRBD2 TRBJ2-2 TRBV3-1/TRBV3-2 NA CASSQELAGVSLGTGELFF TGTGCCAGCAGCCAAGAGCTAGCGGGAGTGTCCTTGGGCACCGGGGAGCTGTTTTTT
15 TRBD1 TRBJ1-2 TRBV10-3 NA CAISESAGGVYGYTF TGTGCCATCAGTGAGTCGGCAGGGGGCGTCTATGGCTACACCTTC
14 NA TRBJ1-5 TRBV28 NA CASSFGGSSSLQHF TGTGCCAGCAGTTTTGGGGGCTCGTCCTCGCTCCAGCATTTT
13 NA TRBJ2-5 TRBV10-3 once CAISVSGVETQYF TGTGCCATCAGTGTTTCAGGGGTAGAGACCCAGTACTTC
16 TRBD1 TRBJ2-1 TRBV7-6 NA CASSLRQGMSYNEQFF TGTGCCAGCAGCCTTCGACAGGGTATGTCCTACAATGAGCAGTTCTTC
14 NA TRBJ1-6 TRBV25-1 NA CASSDAGVGSPLHF TGTGCCAGCAGTGATGCCGGGGTTGGTTCACCCCTCCACTTT
14 TRBD2 TRBJ2-5 TRBV6-6 NA CASSYWGGSETQYF TGTGCCAGCAGTTACTGGGGGGGATCGGAGACCCAGTACTTC
12 NA TRBJ1-2 TRBV3-1/TRBV3-2 NA CASSLAGVVYTF TGTGCCAGCAGCCTAGCAGGGGTCGTCTACACCTTC
15 NA TRBJ1-5 TRBV2 many CASIADIYSNQPQHF TGTGCCAGCATTGCGGACATATATAGCAATCAGCCCCAGCATTTT
12 NA TRBJ1-1 TRBV11-2 NA CASSNSRGVAFF TGTGCCAGCAGCAATAGCAGGGGTGTAGCTTTCTTT
17 TRBD2 TRBJ2-1 TRBV6-6 NA CASSRRLAGEGYNEQFF TGTGCCAGCAGTCGACGACTAGCGGGGGAGGGGTACAATGAGCAGTTCTTC
14 NA TRBJ1-1 TRBV3-1/TRBV3-2 NA CASSQGGGYTEAFF TGTGCCAGCAGCCAAGGGGGAGGGTACACTGAAGCTTTCTTT
16 TRBD2 TRBJ2-3 TRBV7-9 NA CASSPPTRGSTDTQYF TGTGCCAGCAGCCCCCCCACGCGGGGGAGCACAGATACGCAGTATTTT
17 NA TRBJ2-2 TRBV5-4 NA CASSLAAWQGNTGELFF TGTGCCAGCAGCTTGGCGGCTTGGCAGGGGAACACCGGGGAGCTGTTTTTT
14 NA TRBJ1-2 TRBV6-5 NA CASSQIARAFGYTF TGTGCCAGCAGTCAGATTGCGAGGGCGTTTGGCTACACCTTC
15 NA TRBJ2-5 TRBV6-5 NA CASSRNGGAGETQYF TGTGCCAGCAGTCGCAACGGGGGAGCAGGGGAGACCCAGTACTTC
13 NA TRBJ2-3 TRBV9 NA CASSQRQTDTQYF TGTGCCAGCAGCCAGCGCCAAACAGATACGCAGTATTTT
13 NA TRBJ1-5 TRBV12-3/TRBV12-4 NA CASSRNELQPQHF TGTGCCAGCAGTCGTAACGAGCTGCAGCCCCAGCATTTT
16 TRBD1 TRBJ2-5 TRBV9 few CASSGPPGQGRETQYF TGTGCCAGCAGCGGACCGCCGGGACAGGGCAGGGAGACCCAGTACTTC
14 NA TRBJ2-7 TRBV2 NA CASSSDRSSYEQYF TGTGCCAGCAGTTCCGACAGGAGCTCCTACGAGCAGTACTTC
16 TRBD1 TRBJ2-3 TRBV28 NA CASSGGDRASADTQYF TGTGCCAGCAGTGGGGGGGACAGGGCCTCGGCAGATACGCAGTATTTT
15 NA TRBJ1-5 TRBV7-2 NA CASSPRSGSNQPQHF TGTGCCAGCAGCCCCCGATCAGGGAGCAATCAGCCCCAGCATTTT
14 TRBD1 TRBJ1-1 TRBV19 NA CATGWADRGTEAFF TGTGCCACCGGGTGGGCCGACAGGGGCACTGAAGCTTTCTTT
15 NA TRBJ2-7 TRBV7-8 NA CASSSQLEAFGEQYF TGTGCCAGCAGCTCGCAACTAGAGGCTTTCGGCGAGCAGTACTTC